Shown below are 18 T cell receptor beta chains from a single sample sequenced in a study of blood T cell repertoires in COVID-19. Assay: immunoSEQ multiplex PCR; the TCRdb copy retains only in-frame clones and omits some. The sample includes more than 350,000 clones, around 87% of them seen just once. Sequenced input: PBMCs or T cells enriched from blood (not recorded which). The receptor set was obtained from a man aged 18 to 30 who had recovered from COVID-19.

This rearrangement joins TRBV28 to TRBJ2-5; D perhaps matches TRBD2 (7 bases). The V gene's germline CDR1 is MDHEN and CDR2 SYDVKM. Trimming cost V 6 bases and J 2 bases, with 16 bases left between them. The CDR3 loop spans 15 amino acids. CDR3 DNA: TGTGCCAGCAGCCCGGCGGGGGCGATTCAAGAGACCCAGTACTTC. The encoded protein is CASSPAGAIQETQYF.

The genes are TRBV7-9 and TRBJ1-2, with unresolved D. V was pared by 1 base and J by 6 bases, with 6 bases between. This CDR3 has 12 amino acids. Germline CDR1 and CDR2: SEHNR and FQNEAQ (reference sequence). The CDR3 reads CASSLVRDGYTF. The CDR3 nucleotides read TGTGCCAGCAGCTTAGTGCGGGATGGCTACACCTTC.

The rearrangement joins TRBV28 to TRBJ2-6; TRBD2 matches at 7 bases. The CDR3 runs to 16 residues. CDR1 and CDR2 (germline): MDHEN, SYDVKM. V dropped 8 bases and J dropped 1; count of bases not matched to a gene: 8. The CDR3 DNA reads TGTGCCAGCTACCCGGCGGGAGAATCTGGGGCCAACGTCCTGACTTTC. It is translated as CASYPAGESGANVLTF.

V and J are TRBV6-5 and TRBJ1-6, with D perhaps matching TRBD1 (5 bases). The CDR3 sequence is 15 residues long. Trimming left V 5 bases short and J 2 bases short, with 10 bases between. The V gene's germline CDR1 is MNHEY and CDR2 SVGAGI. The CDR3 DNA is TGTGCCAGCAGTAGGGGAGGACCCTATAATTCACCCCTCCACTTT. Its protein product is CASSRGGPYNSPLHF.

This sequence joins TRBV9 and TRBJ1-2; the D gene is possibly TRBD1 (5 bases). V lost 0 bases to trimming and J lost 7 bases, with 16 bases between them. In germline, CDR1 is SGDLS, CDR2 YYNGEE. The CDR3 loop spans 15 amino acids. For the CDR3, the DNA is TGTGCCAGCAGCGTAGTGGGGGGGGGTCCTGCTGGCTACACCTTC. Its protein is CASSVVGGGPAGYTF.

The chain has TRBV12-5 and TRBJ2-7, with 7 bases that match TRBD1. J was trimmed by 2 bases and V by 5 bases; bases with no gene match: 6. CDR3 length: 14 amino acids. From germline, CDR1 is LGHNT and CDR2 FRNRAP. In nucleotides, the CDR3 is TGTGCTAGTGGTGGGAAAGGACAGGCCTACGAGCAGTACTTC. Its translation: CASGGKGQAYEQYF. The full variable domain, rest sourced from reference TRBV12-5 and TRBJ2-7, is DARVTQTPRHKVTEMGQEVTMRCQPILGHNTVFWYRQTMMQGLELLAYFRNRAPLDDSGMPKDRFSAEMPDATLATLKIQPSEPRDSAVYFCASGGKGQAYEQYFGPGTRLTVT.

The gene calls are TRBV27 and TRBJ2-1, with unresolved D. The V end lost 4 bases, the J end lost 0 bases, and 10 bases lay between the germline ends. The CDR3 totals 15 residues. Germline CDR1 reads MNHEY; CDR2 reads SMNVEV (reference sequence). The CDR3 reads CASSSTVFSYNEQFF. The DNA of the CDR3 is TGTGCCAGCAGTTCGACTGTATTCTCCTACAATGAGCAGTTCTTC.

This rearrangement joins TRBV5-1 to TRBJ2-7; the D gene is possibly TRBD2 (6 bases). From germline, CDR1 is SGHRS and CDR2 YFSETQ. Trimming took 2 bases from V and 2 from J, leaving 14 bases between them. CDR3 length: 15 residues. The CDR3 loop reads CASSLGQGGTYEQYF. The CDR3 DNA reads TGCGCCAGCAGCTTAGGCCAAGGCGGGACCTACGAGCAGTACTTC. The complete variable domain, with remaining parts taken from reference TRBV5-1 and TRBJ2-7, reads KAGVTQTPRYLIKTRGQQVTLSCSPISGHRSVSWYQQTPGQGLQFLFEYFSETQRNKGNFPGRFSGRQFSNSRSEMNVSTLELGDSALYLCASSLGQGGTYEQYFGPGTRLTVT.

The genes are TRBV11-2 and TRBJ1-6; 8 bases are a match to TRBD1. The germline V gene has CDR1 SGHAT and CDR2 FQNNGV. V trimming: 5 bases; J trimming: 0 bases; junction bases outside the gene matches: 6. The CDR3 extends over 17 amino acids. The CDR3 reads CASSPGTGSSYNSPLHF. The CDR3 bases are TGTGCCAGCAGCCCCGGGACAGGCAGCTCCTATAATTCACCCCTCCACTTT.

The gene calls are TRBV6-5 and TRBJ1-3; D ambiguous. This CDR3 spans 13 amino acids. The V gene's germline CDR1 is MNHEY and CDR2 SVGAGI. The V gene lost 4 bases and the J gene lost 0 bases, with 4 bases spanning the gap. This chain's CDR3 is CASSSNSGNTIYF. In DNA form, the CDR3 reads TGTGCCAGCAGTTCCAACTCTGGAAACACCATATATTTT.

The V and J genes are TRBV12-2 and TRBJ1-4. TRBV12-2 is a pseudogene. CDR3 length equals 16 residues. CDR3 bases: TGTGCAAGTCGCTTAGTGGTGAGGGAGCCTAATGAAAAACTGTTTTTT. Protein sequence: CASRLVVREPNEKLFF.

V and J are TRBV15 and TRBJ1-4; D unresolved. Germline V CDR1 and CDR2: LNHNV, YYDKDF (reference sequence). With 1 base removed from V and 6 bases from J, the gap between germline ends came to 9 bases. This CDR3 region has 14 residues. CDR3 amino acids: CATSRAGTDEKLFF. CDR3 sequence (DNA): TGTGCCACCAGCAGAGCGGGAACAGATGAAAAACTGTTTTTT.

This chain connects TRBV20-1 to TRBJ2-1; 10 bases agree with TRBD2. CDR1 is DFQATT and CDR2 is SNEGSKA in the germline V gene (reference sequence). V lost 3 bases to trimming and J lost 4 bases; unmatched junction nucleotides: 3. The CDR3 extends over 14 amino acids. In nucleotides, the CDR3 is TGCAGTGCTAGTGCTAGCGGGAGTTACAATGAGCAGTTCTTC. It codes for CSASASGSYNEQFF.

CDR3 nucleotides: TGTGCCAGCAGTGAAGGAACAGGGAATAGCAATCAGCCCCAGCATTTT. Amino acids: CASSEGTGNSNQPQHF. V and J are TRBV6-1 and TRBJ1-5; D perhaps matches TRBD1 (6 bases). The CDR3 covers 16 residues. Germline V gives CDR1 MNHNS, CDR2 SASEGT. V gave up 1 base and J gave up 0 bases, with 10 bases separating them.

The CDR3 nucleotides read TGTGCCAGTAGGTCACTAGCGGAATACAATGAGCAGTTCTTC. Amino acids: CASRSLAEYNEQFF. This chain connects TRBV19 to TRBJ2-1; TRBD2 agrees at 8 bases. V lost 6 bases to trimming and J lost 4 bases; unmatched junction nucleotides: 5. Germline V CDR1 and CDR2: LNHDA, SQIVND (reference sequence). CDR3 size: 14 residues.

This chain joins TRBV19 and TRBJ2-1, with 11 bases identical to TRBD2. CDR1 and CDR2 from the germline V gene are LNHDA and SQIVND (reference sequence). The CDR3 is 17 residues long. Trimming cost V 1 base and J 4 bases; bases outside gene matches: 6. This chain's CDR3 is CASSIGSGGASYNEQFF. Written as DNA, the CDR3 is TGTGCCAGTAGTATAGGTAGCGGGGGGGCTTCATACAATGAGCAGTTCTTC.

The genes are TRBV7-8 and TRBJ2-3; D remains unclear. The CDR3 runs to 14 residues. Germline assignment: CDR1 SGHVS and CDR2 FQNEAQ. V was cut by 5 bases and J by 1 base, with 10 bases left in between. The CDR3 DNA follows: TGTGCCAGCAGCCCCCGAGGAGGCACAGATACGCAGTATTTT. Its translation: CASSPRGGTDTQYF.

The V call is TRBV14, the J call TRBJ2-7, with a tentative D call TRBD1 (5 bases). CDR3 length equals 15 residues. The germline V and J ends were trimmed by 1 base and 0 bases, with 10 bases remaining between them. Per the germline V gene, CDR1 is SGHDN and CDR2 is FVKESK. CDR3 amino acids: CASSQGTRSSYEQYF. The CDR3 region has the DNA TGTGCCAGCAGCCAAGGGACAAGGAGCTCCTACGAGCAGTACTTC. Drawing the rest from reference TRBV14 and TRBJ2-7, the complete variable domain is EAGVTQFPSHSVIEKGQTVTLRCDPISGHDNLYWYRRVMGKEIKFLLHFVKESKQDESGMPNNRFLAERTGGTYSTLKVQPAELEDSGVYFCASSQGTRSSYEQYFGPGTRLTVT.